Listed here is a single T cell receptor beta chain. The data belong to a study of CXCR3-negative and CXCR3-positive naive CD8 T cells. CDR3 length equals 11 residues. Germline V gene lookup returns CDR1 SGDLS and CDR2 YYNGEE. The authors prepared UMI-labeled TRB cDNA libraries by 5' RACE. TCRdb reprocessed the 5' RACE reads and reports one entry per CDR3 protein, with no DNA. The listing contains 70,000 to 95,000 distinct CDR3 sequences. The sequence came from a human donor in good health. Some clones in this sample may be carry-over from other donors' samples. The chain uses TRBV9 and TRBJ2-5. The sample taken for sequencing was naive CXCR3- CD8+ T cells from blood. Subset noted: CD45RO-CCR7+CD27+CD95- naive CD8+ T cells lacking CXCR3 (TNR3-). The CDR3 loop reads CASKFGETQYF.